The entry that follows covers one T cell receptor (beta chain) sequence. The sample belongs to a study of blood T cell repertoires in COVID-19. Per the study methods: Amplification of reference gene primers provided the estimated nucleated cell counts. The repertoire was sequenced with immunoSEQ multiplex PCR; TCRdb's copy has only in-frame clones and lacks some. The V and J calls and clone size were taken over from that table, and D and trimming were inferred from the DNA. Here the sample spans roughly 250,000 clones, 84% being singletons. The source material was peripheral blood. The TCR sequence derives from a woman between 40 and 50 years old who had recovered from COVID-19.

The CDR3 region has the DNA TGTGCCAGCAGCGCACAAGGACAGGTAACCGGGGAGCTGTTTTTT. It yields the protein CASSAQGQVTGELFF. The V gene is TRBV9, the J gene TRBJ2-2, with 7 bases lining up with TRBD1. In germline, CDR1 is SGDLS, CDR2 YYNGEE. CDR3 size: 15 residues. The V gene end was trimmed by 3 bases and the J gene end by 5 bases; junction bases not matched to a gene: 7.